This T cell receptor beta chain is from a study of control samples from healthy donors and cancer patients. The CDR3 covers 13 residues. In germline, CDR1 is MNHEY, CDR2 SVGAGI. The germline V and J ends were trimmed by 6 bases and 2 bases, with 8 bases remaining between them. Assay: immunoSEQ multiplex PCR; the TCRdb copy retains only in-frame clones and omits some. The table lists tens of thousands of clones, around nine tenths of them singletons, with less than 9% in the top ten. This receptor was obtained from a woman aged 55-70 years in good health. The chain recombines TRBV6-5 with TRBJ2-1, with D perhaps given as TRBD1 or TRBD2 (5 bases each). The specimen sequenced was blood. The CDR3 loop is CASRGRAYNEQFF. Written as DNA, the CDR3 is TGTGCCAGCAGGGGGCGGGCCTACAATGAGCAGTTCTTC.